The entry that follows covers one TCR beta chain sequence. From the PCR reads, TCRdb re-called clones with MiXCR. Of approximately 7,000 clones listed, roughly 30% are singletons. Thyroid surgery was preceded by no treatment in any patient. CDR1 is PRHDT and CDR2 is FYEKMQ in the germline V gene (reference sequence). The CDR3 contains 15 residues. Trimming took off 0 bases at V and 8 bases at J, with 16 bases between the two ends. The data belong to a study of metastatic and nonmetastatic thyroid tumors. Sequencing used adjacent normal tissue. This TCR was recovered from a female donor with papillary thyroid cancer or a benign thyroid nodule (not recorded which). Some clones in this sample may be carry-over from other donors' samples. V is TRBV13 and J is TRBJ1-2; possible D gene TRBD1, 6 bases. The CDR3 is CASSLGGAQSRGYTF. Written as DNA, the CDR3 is TGTGCCAGCAGCTTAGGGGGGGCACAATCGCGGGGCTACACCTTC.